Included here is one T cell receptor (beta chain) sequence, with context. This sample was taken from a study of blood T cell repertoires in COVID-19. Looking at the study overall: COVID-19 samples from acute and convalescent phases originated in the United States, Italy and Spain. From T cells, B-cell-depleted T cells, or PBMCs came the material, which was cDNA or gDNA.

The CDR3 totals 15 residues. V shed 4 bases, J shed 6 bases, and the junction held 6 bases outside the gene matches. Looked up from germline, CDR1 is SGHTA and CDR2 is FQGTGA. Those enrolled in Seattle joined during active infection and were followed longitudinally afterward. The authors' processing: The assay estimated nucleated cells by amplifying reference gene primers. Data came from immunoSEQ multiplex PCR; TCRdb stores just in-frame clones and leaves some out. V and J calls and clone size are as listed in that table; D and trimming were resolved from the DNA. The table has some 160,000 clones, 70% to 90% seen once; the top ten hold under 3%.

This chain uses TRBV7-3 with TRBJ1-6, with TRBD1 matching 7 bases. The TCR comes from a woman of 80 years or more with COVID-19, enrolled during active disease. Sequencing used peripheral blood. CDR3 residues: CASSSDGTANSPLHF. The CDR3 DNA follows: TGTGCCAGCAGCTCAGACGGGACAGCTAATTCACCCCTCCACTTT. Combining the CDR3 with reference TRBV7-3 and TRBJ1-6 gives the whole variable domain GAGVSQTPSNKVTEKGKYVELRCDPISGHTALYWYRQSLGQGPEFLIYFQGTGAADDSGLPNDRFFAVRPEGSVSTLKIQRTERGDSAVYLCASSSDGTANSPLHFGNGTRLTVT.